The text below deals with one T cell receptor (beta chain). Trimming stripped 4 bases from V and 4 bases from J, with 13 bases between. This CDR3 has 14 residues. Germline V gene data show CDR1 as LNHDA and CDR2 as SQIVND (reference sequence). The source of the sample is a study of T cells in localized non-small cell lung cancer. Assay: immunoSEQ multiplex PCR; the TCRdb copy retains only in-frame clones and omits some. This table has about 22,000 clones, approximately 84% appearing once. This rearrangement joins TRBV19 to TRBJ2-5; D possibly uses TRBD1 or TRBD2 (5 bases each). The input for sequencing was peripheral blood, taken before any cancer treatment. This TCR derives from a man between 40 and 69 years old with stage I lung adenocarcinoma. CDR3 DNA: TGTGCCAGTAGTAATAGGGGAGTATTAGAGACCCAGTACTTC. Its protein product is CASSNRGVLETQYF.